One and the same sample provided the 26 T cell receptor beta chains below, sequenced in a study of PD-L1 blockade in urothelial cancer. The table came from immunoSEQ multiplex PCR; TCRdb's copy has only in-frame clones and leaves some out. Found here are about 86,000 clones, under 90% of them singletons; the top ten hold around 15%. The time point is: pretreatment peripheral blood. The sequencing here drew on PBMCs, taken around atezolizumab (anti-PD-L1) treatment. The origin of the receptors is a man in his sixties with urothelial cancer.

This chain joins TRBV6-1 and TRBJ2-7, with 13 bases fitting TRBD2. Trimming at V came to 4 bases and at J to 3 bases, leaving 6 bases not matched to a gene. The CDR3 length is 16 residues. Germline assignment: CDR1 MNHNS and CDR2 SASEGT. CDR3 bases: TGTGCCAGCAGTGCCGGGACTAGCGGGACCCACTACGAGCAGTACTTC. It yields the protein CASSAGTSGTHYEQYF.

The chain is built from TRBV27 and TRBJ1-2, with 8 bases that match TRBD1. CDR1 is MNHEY, CDR2 SMNVEV, per germline (reference sequence). The CDR3 sequence is 18 residues long. V was pared by 0 bases and J by 8 bases, with 17 bases of the junction left unmatched. DNA of the CDR3: TGTGCCAGCAGTTTATCTTTCGGGGGTAACAGGGGGTTTAAGGGCTACACCTTC. Its translation is CASSLSFGGNRGFKGYTF.

The chain carries TRBV10-3 and TRBJ1-2; D gene uncertain. V lost 8 bases, J lost 0 bases, and 13 bases lay in between. The V gene's germline CDR1 is ENHRY and CDR2 SYGVKD. The CDR3 length is 14 residues. CDR3 in DNA: TGTGCCATCGGAAGGGCCGGGACTAACTATGGCTACACCTTC. Amino acids: CAIGRAGTNYGYTF.

This clone was seen a few times. The chain is built from TRBV28 and TRBJ2-1; 8 bases agree with TRBD2. The length of the CDR3 is 14 residues. The ends lost 5 bases at V and 4 bases at J; junction bases unmatched: 4. The germline V gene encodes CDR1 MDHEN and CDR2 SYDVKM. The CDR3 here is CASSMAGGYNEQFF. The CDR3 bases are TGTGCCAGCAGTATGGCGGGGGGTTACAATGAGCAGTTCTTC.

The rearrangement uses TRBV10-3 and TRBJ2-7; 7 bases fit TRBD2. The V gene end was trimmed by 4 bases and the J gene end by 0 bases; junction bases not matched to a gene: 3. The CDR3 has 14 residues. Germline CDR1 is ENHRY and CDR2 is SYGVKD. CDR3 sequence: CAISASGNSYEQYF. The CDR3 DNA is TGTGCCATCAGTGCCAGCGGGAACTCCTACGAGCAGTACTTC.

The V gene is TRBV10-3, the J gene TRBJ1-6; 9 bases match TRBD1. Germline values: CDR1 ENHRY, CDR2 SYGVKD. The ends lost 10 bases at V and 9 bases at J; junction bases unmatched: 10. The CDR3 is made up of 14 amino acids. The CDR3 region is CASQGTGSASPLHF. CDR3 in DNA: TGTGCCAGCCAAGGGACAGGGTCGGCTTCACCCCTCCACTTT.

The chain has TRBV7-2 and TRBJ2-7; a possible D gene is TRBD2 (6 bases). Germline V gene lookup returns CDR1 SGHTA and CDR2 FQGNSA. This CDR3 is built from 13 residues. V was pared by 5 bases and J by 2 bases, with 10 bases between. The chain's CDR3 is CASSRDFTYEQYF. CDR3 DNA: TGTGCCAGCAGCCGGGACTTTACCTACGAGCAGTACTTC.

The chain joins TRBV5-6 to TRBJ1-1; D may be TRBD1 (5 bases). Germline-derived CDR1 and CDR2 are SGHDT and YYEEEE. The CDR3 runs to 14 residues. Deletions cut 7 bases from V and 4 bases from J, with 17 bases between. CDR3 amino acids: CASALGVRATEAFF. The CDR3 DNA is TGTGCCAGCGCTCTAGGGGTCCGGGCCACTGAAGCTTTCTTT.

A single count supports this clone. The chain couples TRBV9 to TRBJ2-7; TRBD1 matches 7 bases. The CDR3 extends over 16 amino acids. Germline CDR1 and CDR2: SGDLS and YYNGEE. Germline trimming cut 1 base from V and 3 bases from J; bases unmatched to any gene: 10. The CDR3 reads CASSVQVWDSLYEQYF. CDR3 bases: TGTGCCAGCAGCGTACAGGTCTGGGACAGTCTCTACGAGCAGTACTTC.

This clone was recorded once. The chain combines TRBV2 with TRBJ2-2; 15 positions agree with TRBD2. Per the germline V gene, CDR1 is SNHLY and CDR2 is FYNNEI. This CDR3 region has 18 residues. Unmatched junction bases numbered 5, after V lost 6 bases and J lost 0 bases. DNA for the CDR3: TGTGCCAGCAGCCCGGGACTAGCGGGGGGTGCGAACACCGGGGAGCTGTTTTTT. Translated: CASSPGLAGGANTGELFF.

The gene calls are TRBV6-4 and TRBJ2-7, with a tentative D call TRBD1 (6 bases). CDR1 and CDR2 from the germline V gene are MRHNA and SNTAGT. The germline V and J ends were trimmed by 0 bases and 3 bases, with 9 bases remaining between them. The CDR3 has 14 residues. The CDR3, as DNA: TGTGCCAGCAGTGACTCGGCCAGGGGCTACGAGCAGTACTTC. This gives the protein CASSDSARGYEQYF.

This chain connects TRBV5-4 to TRBJ1-2; weak D call: TRBD1 (5 bases). V was clipped by 4 bases and J by 2 bases, with 18 bases between them. This CDR3 has 16 residues. Germline V gene data show CDR1 as SGHNT and CDR2 as YYREEE (reference sequence). The CDR3: CASSGEGPKRNYGYTF. The CDR3 DNA reads TGTGCCAGCAGCGGGGAGGGACCTAAACGCAACTATGGCTACACCTTC. Complete variable domain (other parts from reference TRBV5-4 and TRBJ1-2): ETGVTQSPTHLIKTRGQQVTLRCSSQSGHNTVSWYQQALGQGPQFIFQYYREEENGRGNFPPRFSGLQFPNYSSELNVNALELDDSALYLCASSGEGPKRNYGYTFGSGTRLTVV.

This chain uses TRBV7-2 with TRBJ1-2; D ambiguous. Germline loops: CDR1 SGHTA, CDR2 FQGNSA. V was trimmed by 5 bases and J by 4 bases, leaving 8 bases between them. The CDR3 has 12 residues. The CDR3 reads CASSPRSYGYTF. Here the CDR3 DNA reads TGTGCCAGCAGCCCCAGAAGCTATGGCTACACCTTC.

The gene calls are TRBV7-9 and TRBJ1-5, with 11 bases identical to TRBD1. The junction had 15 bases not matched to a gene; V was cut back by 5 bases and J by 6 bases. The CDR3 is 18 amino acids. Looked up from germline, CDR1 is SEHNR and CDR2 is FQNEAQ (reference sequence). The chain's CDR3 is CASSLGTGGRAAGQPQHF. CDR3 DNA sequence: TGTGCCAGCAGCCTCGGGACAGGGGGGCGGGCAGCCGGTCAGCCCCAGCATTTT.

The chain links TRBV27 to TRBJ2-7, with TRBD1 matching 8 bases. Trimming at V came to 2 bases and at J to 2 bases, leaving 5 bases not matched to a gene. Germline V gene data show CDR1 as MNHEY and CDR2 as SMNVEV (reference sequence). This CDR3 contains 15 residues. CDR3 sequence: CASSLRTGFPYEQYF. CDR3 sequence (DNA): TGTGCCAGCAGTTTAAGGACAGGGTTCCCCTACGAGCAGTACTTC.

The rearrangement joins TRBV5-5 to TRBJ2-7; D ambiguous. Germline V gives CDR1 SGHKS, CDR2 YYEKEE (reference sequence). The CDR3 contains 14 residues. V lost 2 bases and J lost 7, with 16 bases in between. DNA for the CDR3: TGTGCCAGCAGCTTTGGAGAGCGTATCGGTGAGCAGTACTTC. This gives the protein CASSFGERIGEQYF. Full variable domain (rest looked up from reference TRBV5-5 and TRBJ2-7): DAGVTQSPTHLIKTRGQQVTLRCSPISGHKSVSWYQQVLGQGPQFIFQYYEKEERGRGNFPDRFSARQFPNYSSELNVNALLLGDSALYLCASSFGERIGEQYFGPGTRLTVT.

The chain uses TRBV4-3 and TRBJ2-7; D ambiguous. Trimming left V 1 base short and J 0 bases short, with 13 bases between. Germline V gene sequence: CDR1 LGHNA, CDR2 YSLEER. This CDR3 is built from 16 residues. The DNA for the CDR3 is TGCGCCAGCAGCCAAGGCATGGTCAGCGCCTCCTACGAGCAGTACTTC. Translation: CASSQGMVSASYEQYF.

The chain links TRBV5-4 to TRBJ2-7, with a tentative D call TRBD1 (6 bases). Trimming took 3 bases from V and 4 from J, leaving 8 bases between them. Germline values: CDR1 SGHNT, CDR2 YYREEE (reference sequence). The CDR3 length is 12 residues. DNA for the CDR3: TGTGCCAGCAGCTCGGACAGATACGAGCAGTACTTC. Its translation: CASSSDRYEQYF.

The CDR3 sequence is CASSPGAGGPQPQHF. The CDR3, as DNA: TGTGCCAGCTCACCCGGGGCAGGGGGCCCTCAGCCCCAGCATTTT. This chain uses TRBV18 with TRBJ1-5; 8 bases map to TRBD1. The trim removed 3 bases at V and 6 bases at J, leaving 7 bases unmatched. Germline assignment: CDR1 KGHSH and CDR2 LQKENI. This CDR3 is built from 15 residues.

This clone was picked up a small number of times. CDR3 sequence reads: CASSLAVSNQPQHF. The DNA of the CDR3 is TGTGCCAGCAGCTTGGCCGTTAGCAATCAGCCCCAGCATTTT. V is TRBV5-5 and J is TRBJ1-5; D remains ambiguous. CDR1 and CDR2 (germline): SGHKS, YYEKEE (reference sequence). This CDR3 is 14 amino acids long. The V end was cut by 0 bases, the J end by 0 bases, with 4 bases between.

This chain uses TRBV28 with TRBJ1-2; no clear D gene. The CDR3 has 12 amino acids. Germline V lookup: CDR1 MDHEN, CDR2 SYDVKM. Trimming pared 5 bases from V and 8 bases from J, leaving 12 bases between. The CDR3 reads CASSPPGGGYTF. CDR3 in DNA: TGTGCCAGCAGTCCCCCGGGTGGGGGCTACACCTTC.

The rearrangement links TRBV4-2 to TRBJ2-3; TRBD2 matches 10 bases. J was trimmed by 0 bases and V by 3 bases; bases with no gene match: 12. This CDR3 comprises 19 residues. The V gene's germline CDR1 is LGHNA and CDR2 YNFKEQ. CDR3 protein: CASSHRSGSGGHSTDTQYF. In nucleotides, the CDR3 is TGTGCCAGCAGCCACCGTTCGGGTAGCGGGGGGCATAGCACAGATACGCAGTATTTT.

This clone appeared once. This sequence joins TRBV30 and TRBJ1-2, with D unresolved. The CDR3 consists of 12 residues. Germline CDR1 is GTSNPN and CDR2 is SVGIG (reference sequence). V was pared by 4 bases and J by 1 base, with 7 bases between. The CDR3 protein is CAWTVGNYGYTF. The CDR3 coding sequence is TGTGCCTGGACAGTTGGTAACTATGGCTACACCTTC.

The chain uses TRBV10-3 and TRBJ2-1; TRBD2 aligns across 10 bases. J lost 5 bases, V lost 6 bases, and 7 bases had no gene match. The CDR3 runs to 15 residues. Per germline, CDR1 ENHRY and CDR2 SYGVKD. The CDR3 DNA reads as TGTGCCATCAGCGCTAGCGGGGGACTCGACAATGAGCAGTTCTTC. It codes for CAISASGGLDNEQFF.

This clone occurred a few times. This sequence joins TRBV4-1 and TRBJ1-5; 7 nucleotides agree with TRBD1. Germline CDR1 and CDR2: MGHRA and YSYEKL. The CDR3 sequence is 18 residues long. With 0 bases clipped from V and 4 bases from J, the junction kept 12 bases outside the gene matches. CDR3 coding DNA: TGCGCCAGCAGCCAAGATAACTCGGCAGGGGGTTCGAATCAGCCCCAGCATTTT. Its translation: CASSQDNSAGGSNQPQHF.

The chain couples TRBV19 to TRBJ2-5; 9 nucleotides align to TRBD1. Germline V gene sequence: CDR1 LNHDA, CDR2 SQIVND (reference sequence). The V segment lost 5 bases and the J segment 4 bases; nucleotides outside the gene matches: 5. This CDR3 contains 14 residues. CDR3 sequence reads: CASSLSQGAETQYF. The CDR3 DNA reads TGTGCCAGTAGTTTATCACAGGGGGCAGAGACCCAGTACTTC.